The 7 T cell receptor beta chains given below trace back to one sample, sequenced in a study of T cells in Graves' hyperthyroidism and ophthalmopathy. Amplified TCR beta CDR3 regions derived from RNA transcripts. The HTBI primer set drove a first-round RT-PCR of the TCR CDR3. TCRdb recomputed calls from the multiplex PCR reads with MiXCR, one row per CDR3 protein. The sample has around 450,000 distinct CDR3 sequences; around a sixth are singletons. The sequenced material came from blood. These receptors were taken from a woman under 30 with Graves' hyperthyroidism.

There are many counts of this clonotype. In DNA form, the CDR3 reads TGTGCCAGCAAAGGGGGACAAATCGGGGGGCTTAGTCCTGGCTACACCTTC. Protein: CASKGGQIGGLSPGYTF. The rearrangement uses TRBV12-3 or TRBV12-4 and TRBJ1-2; tentative D call: TRBD1 (6 bases). Trimming pared 7 bases from V and 7 bases from J, leaving 28 bases between. The CDR3 covers 17 residues.

The chain recombines TRBV20-1 with TRBJ2-7; 10 bases are a match to TRBD1. Germline-derived CDR1 and CDR2 are DFQATT and SNEGSKA (reference sequence). The ends lost 5 bases at V and 2 bases at J; junction bases unmatched: 3. There are 13 residues in the CDR3. The CDR3 is CSAPGTGAYEQYF. The DNA for the CDR3 is TGCAGTGCTCCCGGGACAGGGGCCTACGAGCAGTACTTC.

The table lists this clonotype with a few counts. The V and J genes are TRBV27 and TRBJ2-7, with D possibly being TRBD1 or TRBD2 (5 bases each). This CDR3 has 14 amino acids. The V and J ends lost 6 bases and 3 bases respectively, with 15 bases between them. CDR1 and CDR2 (germline): MNHEY, SMNVEV (reference sequence). The CDR3 reads CASSPPWGSYEQYF. In DNA form, the CDR3 reads TGTGCCAGCAGCCCCCCCTGGGGGAGCTACGAGCAGTACTTC.

This clonotype appeared many times. The chain has TRBV2 and TRBJ2-1, with 8 nucleotides matching TRBD1. V lost 6 bases, J lost 4 bases, and 8 bases stayed unmatched. Germline V gives CDR1 SNHLY, CDR2 FYNNEI. The CDR3 sequence is 15 residues long. The CDR3 protein is CASRDRGLMYNEQFF. The CDR3 DNA follows: TGTGCCAGCAGAGACAGGGGATTGATGTACAATGAGCAGTTCTTC.

This clonotype has a count of ten or more. V is TRBV6-5 and J is TRBJ2-2; no definite D call. V was cut by 2 bases and J by 1 base, with 11 bases left in between. Germline V CDR1 and CDR2: MNHEY, SVGAGI. The CDR3 is made up of 16 amino acids. CDR3 DNA sequence: TGTGCCAGCAGTTACGAAGGGATCCTGAACACCGGGGAGCTGTTTTTT. Its protein is CASSYEGILNTGELFF.

This clonotype came up many times. Germline is not matched at one junction end, which may reflect a read error. The chain is built from TRBV2 and TRBJ1-3, with a weak D call TRBD1 (5 bases). This CDR3 spans 15 amino acids. CDR1 and CDR2 (germline): SNHLY, FYNNEI. DNA for the CDR3: TGTGCCAGCAGGGAAGCGACAGCCTCTGGAAACACCATATATTTT. Translation: CASREATASGNTIYF.

This clonotype was counted many times. The chain links TRBV5-4 to TRBJ1-3, with D uncertain. The ends were cut back, 0 bases at V and 0 bases at J, with 7 bases in the middle. This CDR3 has 15 residues. Germline V gene sequence: CDR1 SGHNT, CDR2 YYREEE (reference sequence). The chain's CDR3 is CASSLDSGSGNTIYF. CDR3 sequence (DNA): TGTGCCAGCAGCTTGGATTCCGGCTCTGGAAACACCATATATTTT. The variable domain in full, completed from reference TRBV5-4 and TRBJ1-3, reads ETGVTQSPTHLIKTRGQQVTLRCSSQSGHNTVSWYQQALGQGPQFIFQYYREEENGRGNFPPRFSGLQFPNYSSELNVNALELDDSALYLCASSLDSGSGNTIYFGEGSWLTVV.